Presented here are 23 T cell receptor beta chains from one specimen sequenced in a study of T-cell reconstitution after alpha-beta-depleted transplantation in children. The TCRbeta library incorporated unique molecular identifiers. TCRdb itself ran the PCR reads through MiXCR, one entry per CDR3 protein. The top ten hold 27% of the sample, which has 440,000 or so distinct CDR3 sequences, roughly 44% seen once. Sequencing was performed on PBMCs, taken before TCRalphabeta/CD19-depleted stem cell transplant. These receptors were obtained from a girl aged 2-9 years with aplastic anemia, due to receive a stem cell transplant.

This clonotype was recorded many times. The V and J genes are TRBV20-1 and TRBJ1-4; possibly TRBD1 for D (5 bases). CDR1 and CDR2 (germline): DFQATT, SNEGSKA (reference sequence). V lost 2 bases and J lost 8, with 18 bases in between. CDR3 length equals 15 residues. CDR3 loop: CSARQSGPSVEKLFF. Written as DNA, the CDR3 is TGCAGTGCTAGACAGTCGGGGCCCTCGGTGGAAAAACTGTTTTTT.

The gene calls are TRBV20-1 and TRBJ2-1; D might be TRBD1 (6 bases). V dropped 6 bases and J dropped 7 bases, with 22 bases sitting between them. Germline loops: CDR1 DFQATT, CDR2 SNEGSKA (reference sequence). The CDR3 length is 15 residues. The CDR3 loop is CSADGGSPDVNEQFF. CDR3 nucleotide sequence: TGCAGTGCCGATGGGGGCTCACCCGACGTTAATGAGCAGTTCTTC.

The table lists this clonotype with many counts. The V gene is TRBV5-1, the J gene TRBJ2-5; tentatively, D is TRBD1 (5 bases). Germline CDR1 SGHRS, CDR2 YFSETQ. V lost 4 bases and J lost 1, with 11 bases in between. The CDR3 extends over 14 amino acids. The CDR3 region has the DNA TGCGCCAGCAGCCCGGACATTTCCCAAGAGACCCAGTACTTC. It translates to CASSPDISQETQYF.

This sequence joins TRBV12-3 or TRBV12-4 and TRBJ2-1, with 8 bases lining up with TRBD2. There are 16 residues in the CDR3. V gave up 5 bases and J gave up 6 bases; unmatched junction bases: 12. DNA for the CDR3: TGTGCCAGCAGTCGTCCGGGACTAGTGAGGGGCAATGAGCAGTTCTTC. This translates into CASSRPGLVRGNEQFF.

The J gene is TRBJ2-5, the V gene TRBV3-1, with D uncertain. The CDR3 covers 14 residues. Germline V gives CDR1 LGHDT, CDR2 YNNKEL (reference sequence). Trimming cost V 1 base and J 5 bases, with 11 bases left between them. The CDR3 protein is CASSQGGKGETQYF. CDR3 nucleotide sequence: TGTGCCAGCAGCCAAGGAGGCAAAGGGGAGACCCAGTACTTC.

The genes are TRBV7-7 and TRBJ2-5; 7 nucleotides agree with TRBD1. V lost 0 bases, J lost 5 bases, and 6 bases stayed unmatched. Germline V gives CDR1 SSHAT, CDR2 FNYEAQ (reference sequence). This CDR3 comprises 15 residues. The CDR3 is CASSLAGDRWETQYF. In nucleotides, the CDR3 is TGTGCCAGCAGCTTAGCGGGGGACAGATGGGAGACCCAGTACTTC.

The genes are TRBV7-6 and TRBJ2-2; D is undetermined. Germline CDR1 reads SGHVS; CDR2 reads FNYEAQ. The CDR3 sequence is 15 residues long. V lost 5 bases and J 2 bases, leaving 12 bases between the germline ends. The CDR3 loop is CASSPLVTNTGELFF. Here the CDR3 DNA reads TGTGCCAGCAGCCCATTGGTCACAAACACCGGGGAGCTGTTTTTT.

The chain couples TRBV23-1 to TRBJ2-3; perhaps TRBD1 as D (5 bases). TRBV23-1 is an ORF, and what it does is uncertain. The ends were cut back, 0 bases at V and 4 bases at J, with 11 bases in the middle. The CDR3 totals 15 residues. CDR3 in amino acids: CASSQSGQSADTQYF. The CDR3 nucleotides read TGCGCCAGCAGTCAATCGGGGCAGTCCGCAGATACGCAGTATTTT.

This clonotype was detected many times. The chain joins TRBV7-9 to TRBJ1-1, with D possibly matching TRBD1 (5 bases). Germline CDR1 and CDR2: SEHNR and FQNEAQ (reference sequence). The V end was cut by 4 bases, the J end by 5 bases, with 8 bases between. The CDR3 is made up of 12 amino acids. CDR3 in amino acids: CASSSWGTEAFF. The CDR3 coding sequence is TGTGCCAGCAGCTCCTGGGGGACTGAAGCTTTCTTT.

V usage is TRBV12-3 or TRBV12-4 and J usage is TRBJ2-3, with 7 bases aligning to TRBD2. This CDR3 is built from 16 residues. Germline trimming cut 6 bases from V and 0 bases from J; bases unmatched to any gene: 9. As DNA, the CDR3 is TGTGCCAGCAGCACGAGGCAGCGGGGTAGCACAGATACGCAGTATTTT. Protein: CASSTRQRGSTDTQYF.

This clonotype has ten or more counts. V gene TRBV29-1 combines with J gene TRBJ2-3; 8 positions match TRBD2. Germline values: CDR1 SQVTM, CDR2 ANQGSEA. V shed 5 bases and J 1 base; nucleotides not matched to a gene: 8. This CDR3 has 15 residues. In DNA, the CDR3 is TGCAGCGTTTCCCTAGCTAGCGGGCGCACAGATACGCAGTATTTT. Translating it yields CSVSLASGRTDTQYF.

This clonotype turned up a few times. This chain connects TRBV20-1 to TRBJ2-1; D uncertain. Germline CDR1 is DFQATT and CDR2 is SNEGSKA (reference sequence). This CDR3 comprises 10 residues. Trimming cost V 5 bases and J 7 bases, with 6 bases left between them. Written as DNA, the CDR3 is TGCAGTGCTTCCCAGAATGAGCAGTTCTTC. The encoded protein is CSASQNEQFF.

V gene TRBV20-1 combines with J gene TRBJ2-7, with 7 bases matching TRBD2. This CDR3 comprises 13 residues. V shed 6 bases, J shed 3 bases, and the junction held 8 bases outside the gene matches. CDR1 is DFQATT and CDR2 is SNEGSKA in the germline V gene (reference sequence). CDR3 residues: CSASGRGVYEQYF. CDR3 nucleotide sequence: TGCAGTGCCTCGGGACGGGGGGTCTACGAGCAGTACTTC.

In this sample, this clonotype turned up a few times. This sequence joins TRBV20-1 and TRBJ2-7; D gene unclear. This CDR3 has 13 amino acids. V was pared by 0 bases and J by 6 bases, with 12 bases between. The germline V gene encodes CDR1 DFQATT and CDR2 SNEGSKA (reference sequence). DNA of the CDR3: TGCAGTGCTAGAGATTCTCAGTGGTCCGAGCAGTACTTC. Translating it yields CSARDSQWSEQYF.

CDR3 amino acids: CASSGGGIGMGSNQPQHF. DNA for the CDR3: TGTGCCAGCAGTGGAGGGGGGATAGGAATGGGTAGCAATCAGCCCCAGCATTTT. The chain combines TRBV12-3 or TRBV12-4 with TRBJ1-5; weak D call: TRBD1 (6 bases). The CDR3 has 18 residues. The ends were cut back, 5 bases at V and 0 bases at J, with 20 bases in the middle.

This clonotype was counted a single time. V usage is TRBV6-2 or TRBV6-3 and J usage is TRBJ2-1; 7 bases match TRBD2. This CDR3 has 15 amino acids. With V trimmed by 8 bases and J by 9 bases, 16 bases remained unmatched. Looked up from germline, CDR1 is MNHEY and CDR2 is SVGEGT. The CDR3 coding sequence is TGTGCCAGCCAGGGCGGGAGTCTAAAGGTCGGTGAGCAGTTCTTC. Translation gives CASQGGSLKVGEQFF.

Only one count was recorded for this clonotype. The rearrangement joins TRBV21-1 to TRBJ2-3; the D call in the table, TRBD2, was not verified against the DNA. TRBV21-1 is a pseudogene locus. The CDR3 is 16 amino acids. The CDR3 bases are TGTGCCAGCAGCCCAATCGGGCGGGCGGGCACAGATACGCAGTATTTT. Translated: CASSPIGRAGTDTQYF.

This clonotype was detected a few times. This rearrangement joins TRBV14 to TRBJ2-7, with a weak D call TRBD2 (5 bases). Germline CDR1 is SGHDN and CDR2 is FVKESK. The CDR3 is 15 residues long. V dropped 4 bases and J dropped 0 bases, with 13 bases sitting between them. CDR3 protein: CASSLPGVGSYEQYF. The CDR3 coding sequence is TGTGCCAGCAGCCTCCCCGGGGTAGGCTCCTACGAGCAGTACTTC.

V is TRBV7-2 and J is TRBJ1-6, with D perhaps matching TRBD1 (5 bases). The CDR3 has 13 residues. The V gene lost 8 bases and the J gene lost 7 bases, with 12 bases spanning the gap. Germline CDR1 is SGHTA and CDR2 is FQGNSA. CDR3 residues: CASGSGVNSPLHF. The CDR3 region has the DNA TGTGCCAGCGGCTCGGGGGTGAATTCACCCCTCCACTTT.

This chain joins TRBV11-2 and TRBJ2-7; 9 bases map to TRBD1. Germline CDR1 reads SGHAT; CDR2 reads FQNNGV. With 1 base clipped from V and 7 bases from J, the junction kept 8 bases outside the gene matches. The CDR3 extends over 15 amino acids. This CDR3 reads CASSLVFGTGNEQYF. The CDR3 DNA sequence: TGTGCCAGCAGCTTAGTATTCGGGACAGGGAATGAGCAGTACTTC.

There are many counts of this clonotype. V and J are TRBV29-1 and TRBJ2-1, with 13 nucleotides matching TRBD2. After removal of 7 bases from V and 9 bases from J, the junction contained 9 bases not matched to a gene. The CDR3 totals 14 residues. CDR1 is SQVTM, CDR2 ANQGSEA, per germline. CDR3 bases: TGCAGCGGCGGACTAGCGGGAGTTGAAAGTGAGCAGTTCTTC. Translating it yields CSGGLAGVESEQFF.

Only one count was recorded for this clonotype. The CDR3 DNA reads TGTGCCATCAGCCCGGGACCCCAGGGGGCGGCTAACTATGGCTACACCTTC. This codes for CAISPGPQGAANYGYTF. V gene TRBV10-3 combines with J gene TRBJ1-2; TRBD1 matches at 8 bases. J was trimmed by 0 bases and V by 6 bases; bases with no gene match: 12. CDR3 length: 17 residues. Germline CDR1 reads ENHRY; CDR2 reads SYGVKD.

In its sample, this clonotype was seen many times. The chain joins TRBV12-3 or TRBV12-4 to TRBJ2-7, with D possibly TRBD1 on 6 matching bases. CDR3 size: 14 residues. Trimming took 2 bases from V and 0 from J, leaving 8 bases between them. CDR3: CASSLMDSSYEQYF. The CDR3 region has the DNA TGTGCCAGCAGTTTAATGGACAGCTCCTACGAGCAGTACTTC.